These 12 T cell receptor beta chains share one sample of origin, sequenced in a study of technical replicates of blood from a handful of donors. Produced via immunoSEQ multiplex PCR; TCRdb's table is partial and in-frame only. This sample carries roughly 92,000 clones, roughly 95% of them seen once, and the ten largest clones take about 0.36%. The sequencing sample was made of T cells isolated from PBMCs. These receptors were taken from a human donor in good health.

V usage is TRBV11-2 and J usage is TRBJ2-1; 8 bases align to TRBD2. Germline CDR1 reads SGHAT; CDR2 reads FQNNGV. V lost 6 bases and J lost 5; bases outside the gene matches: 9. This CDR3 comprises 15 residues. The CDR3 coding sequence is TGTGCCAGCAGGCTACTAGGACTAGCCAACAATGAGCAGTTCTTC. Its translation is CASRLLGLANNEQFF.

The chain is built from TRBV28 and TRBJ1-1; D not certain. The CDR3 runs 13 residues. Germline-derived CDR1 and CDR2 are MDHEN and SYDVKM. Trimming removed 2 bases at V and 3 bases at J, with 7 bases between. The CDR3 DNA is TGTGCCAGCAGTTTAGGGCGATACACTGAAGCTTTCTTT. It encodes CASSLGRYTEAFF.

The chain recombines TRBV4-3 with TRBJ1-1; D not resolved. This CDR3 is built from 16 residues. Trimming removed 0 bases from V and 4 bases from J, with 15 bases in between. CDR1 is LGHNA and CDR2 is YSLEER in the germline V gene. The CDR3 DNA reads as TGCGCCAGCAGCCAAGACATGGGTTTTCGGGGCACTGAAGCTTTCTTT. Translation gives CASSQDMGFRGTEAFF.

This chain joins TRBV11-2 and TRBJ2-3, with D perhaps matching TRBD2 (6 bases). V dropped 5 bases and J dropped 0 bases, with 18 bases sitting between them. Germline lookup yields CDR1 SGHAT and CDR2 FQNNGV. The CDR3 totals 17 residues. As DNA, the CDR3 is TGTGCCAGCAGCCCATCGGGACTCGAGACTAGCACAGATACGCAGTATTTT. Translating it yields CASSPSGLETSTDTQYF.

This clone was counted a single time. The chain couples TRBV7-2 to TRBJ1-5; no reliable D call. This CDR3 has 13 residues. V was shortened by 5 bases and J by 4 bases, with 9 bases between the two germline ends. The germline CDR1 and CDR2 sequences are SGHTA and FQGNSA. The CDR3 bases are TGTGCCAGCAGCCTTAGTTCTAATCAGCCCCAGCATTTT. Encoded protein: CASSLSSNQPQHF.

V is TRBV6-1 and J is TRBJ2-1; 12 positions agree with TRBD2. With 7 bases clipped from V and 9 bases from J, the junction kept 7 bases outside the gene matches. The CDR3 length is 14 residues. Germline assignment: CDR1 MNHNS and CDR2 SASEGT. This chain's CDR3 is CASMTSGSRGEQFF. The DNA of the CDR3 is TGTGCCAGCATGACTAGCGGGAGTCGAGGTGAGCAGTTCTTC.

J is TRBJ1-1 and V is TRBV7-6, with TRBD1 identical over 10 bases. The germline V gene encodes CDR1 SGHVS and CDR2 FNYEAQ. This CDR3 has 16 amino acids. After removal of 0 bases from V and 3 bases from J, the junction contained 4 bases not matched to a gene. The CDR3 bases are TGTGCCAGCAGCTTAGCGTTGGGGACAGGGGACACTGAAGCTTTCTTT. The encoded protein is CASSLALGTGDTEAFF.

V usage is TRBV6-5 and J usage is TRBJ2-4, with D unclear. V dropped 4 bases and J dropped 6 bases, with 10 bases sitting between them. This CDR3 has 13 amino acids. Germline V CDR1 and CDR2: MNHEY, SVGAGI. Written as DNA, the CDR3 is TGTGCCAGCAGTTCGCAGGTCGCAAACATTCAGTACTTC. It is translated as CASSSQVANIQYF.

This chain connects TRBV4-2 to TRBJ2-7; D perhaps matches TRBD2 (6 bases). The CDR3 sequence is 14 residues long. V was cut by 0 bases and J by 2 bases, with 8 bases left in between. The V gene's germline CDR1 is LGHNA and CDR2 YNFKEQ. CDR3 sequence reads: CASSQDPGAYEQYF. The DNA of the CDR3 is TGTGCCAGCAGCCAAGACCCGGGGGCCTACGAGCAGTACTTC.

The genes are TRBV18 and TRBJ1-1; maybe TRBD1 (5 bases). Germline CDR1 and CDR2: KGHSH and LQKENI. V was shortened by 4 bases and J by 4 bases, with 13 bases between the two germline ends. The CDR3 runs 14 residues. CDR3 DNA: TGTGCCAGCTCACAAGGGGCCCCGAGCACTGAAGCTTTCTTT. The encoded protein is CASSQGAPSTEAFF.

The chain's CDR3 is CASSLGQAGEKLFF. The CDR3 nucleotides are TGTGCCAGCAGCTTAGGGCAGGCTGGGGAAAAACTGTTTTTT. The chain recombines TRBV7-8 with TRBJ1-4; D is undetermined. V dropped 1 base and J dropped 8 bases, with 11 bases sitting between them. The CDR3 totals 14 residues. Germline V lookup: CDR1 SGHVS, CDR2 FQNEAQ.

In its sample, this clone was seen a few times. CDR3 bases: TGTGCCAGCAGCTTAGGAGGACTAGCTTTTATCAGCACAGATACGCAGTATTTT. Translation gives CASSLGGLAFISTDTQYF. The J gene is TRBJ2-3, the V gene TRBV7-9, with TRBD2 matching 8 bases. This CDR3 contains 18 residues. CDR1 SEHNR and CDR2 FQNEAQ come from the germline V gene (reference sequence). The junction had 9 bases not matched to a gene; V was cut back by 1 base and J by 0 bases.